This TCR beta chain was documented in a study of CD4 T cells in relation to SARS-CoV-2 and coronaviruses. Across the study: Shared crossreactive spike epitopes were mapped to their HLA restriction.

The germline CDR1 and CDR2 sequences are MNHEY and SVGEGT. The CDR3 contains 14 residues. Trimming took off 5 bases at V and 8 bases at J, with 16 bases between the two ends. Assay used: immunoSEQ multiplex PCR; TCRdb lists only in-frame clones, some missing. The sample records tens of thousands of clones, over 85% being singletons. Study conclusions and caveats: Crossreactive clones expanded significantly less to SARS-CoV-2 than monoreactive clones. Pre-pandemic and post-infection samples never came from the same donor. Culture-expanded clones reflect memory recall rather than primary priming during culture.

Before the COVID-19 pandemic, during about 2010-2018, CD4+ T cells were taken from unexposed donors. With regard to this clone: Its antigen is not identified.

Material for sequencing was naive CD4+ T cells from PBMCs. Subset given: naive CD4+ T cells isolated by negative enrichment. The chain recombines TRBV6-2 or TRBV6-3 with TRBJ2-1; possible D gene TRBD2, 5 bases. The receptor comes from a human donor in good health. Here the CDR3 reads CASSRLRGLYEQFF. The CDR3 DNA reads as TGTGCCAGCAGTCGTCTCCGAGGGTTGTATGAGCAGTTCTTC.